This paragraph covers one T cell receptor (beta chain) sequence. The repertoire was sequenced with immunoSEQ multiplex PCR; TCRdb's copy has only in-frame clones and lacks some. The sample shows around 210,000 clones, about nine tenths of them seen only once. CDR1 and CDR2 (germline): SGHAT, FQNNGV. CDR3 length equals 11 residues. The V end was cut by 6 bases, the J end by 10 bases, with 10 bases between. This entry belongs to a study of blood T cell repertoires in COVID-19. The sequencing input was peripheral blood. The rearrangement uses TRBV11-2 and TRBJ2-1; the D is unclear. The origin of this receptor is a woman between 65 and 79 years old with acute or convalescent COVID-19. This chain's CDR3 is CASRQAGEQFF. CDR3 coding DNA: TGTGCCAGCAGACAAGCAGGAGAGCAGTTCTTC.